The 11 T cell receptor beta chains presented below share a single source sample, sequenced in a study of blood T cell repertoires in COVID-19. Sequenced by immunoSEQ multiplex PCR; TCRdb stores in-frame clones only, minus some. The table has 300,000 to 350,000 clones, roughly 90% seen once; the top ten hold around 0.93%. The specimen sequenced was peripheral blood. The source of these receptors is a woman between 40 and 50 years old with COVID-19, enrolled during active disease.

The gene calls are TRBV9 and TRBJ1-6, with no clear D. V gave up 1 base and J gave up 10 bases, with 9 bases separating them. CDR1 is SGDLS, CDR2 YYNGEE, per germline. The CDR3 has 13 residues. Here the CDR3 reads CASSVIEESPLHF. DNA of the CDR3: TGTGCCAGCAGCGTAATAGAGGAATCACCCCTCCACTTT.

This clone appeared a few times. This chain connects TRBV2 to TRBJ1-5; TRBD1 aligns across 10 bases. This CDR3 has 18 amino acids. Germline V gives CDR1 SNHLY, CDR2 FYNNEI. V lost 4 bases, J lost 6 bases, and 15 bases stayed unmatched. The CDR3 sequence: CASSGHSLVGTGAQPQHF. The CDR3 DNA follows: TGTGCCAGCAGTGGGCATAGCCTCGTCGGGACAGGGGCTCAGCCCCAGCATTTT.

The gene calls are TRBV6-2 or TRBV6-3 and TRBJ2-1; 8 bases agree with TRBD2. The CDR3 is 16 amino acids. The J segment lost 9 bases and the V segment lost 6 bases, leaving 16 bases of the junction unmatched. Germline V gene lookup returns CDR1 MNHEY and CDR2 SVGEGT. CDR3: CASSPPPLGSGGEQFF. The CDR3 nucleotides read TGTGCCAGCAGCCCCCCGCCCTTAGGGAGCGGGGGTGAGCAGTTCTTC.

This clone was seen a single time. As DNA, the CDR3 is TGTGCCAGCAGTTTTAGCCCTGGCTACACCTTC. It translates to CASSFSPGYTF. The V call is TRBV12-3 or TRBV12-4, the J call TRBJ1-2, with no clear D. V shed 3 bases and J shed 7 bases, with 6 bases lying between them. The CDR3 sequence is 11 residues long.

The chain recombines TRBV28 with TRBJ2-1; a possible D gene is TRBD2 (7 bases). CDR1 MDHEN and CDR2 SYDVKM come from the germline V gene. This CDR3 contains 18 residues. The V end lost 3 bases, the J end lost 4 bases, and 22 bases lay between the germline ends. The CDR3 here is CASSFSPWGGELYNEQFF. The CDR3 DNA reads as TGTGCCAGCAGTTTTTCCCCTTGGGGGGGCGAACTTTACAATGAGCAGTTCTTC.

The chain is built from TRBV9 and TRBJ2-1; 8 nucleotides align to TRBD1. Germline loops: CDR1 SGDLS, CDR2 YYNGEE. Germline trimming cut 0 bases from V and 5 bases from J; bases unmatched to any gene: 4. The CDR3 is 15 residues long. The CDR3 sequence is CASSVAQGGHNEQFF. CDR3 in DNA: TGTGCCAGCAGCGTAGCACAGGGGGGACACAATGAGCAGTTCTTC. Variable domain in full (rest from reference TRBV9 and TRBJ2-1): DSGVTQTPKHLITATGQRVTLRCSPRSGDLSVYWYQQSLDQGLQFLIQYYNGEERAKGNILERFSAQQFPDLHSELNLSSLELGDSALYFCASSVAQGGHNEQFFGPGTRLTVL.

This chain uses TRBV19 with TRBJ1-1; D possibly corresponds to TRBD1 (6 bases). V lost 1 base and J lost 1, with 10 bases in between. The V gene's germline CDR1 is LNHDA and CDR2 SQIVND (reference sequence). The CDR3 contains 15 residues. CDR3 bases: TGTGCCAGTAGTATAGGACAGGCGCCGAACACTGAAGCTTTCTTT. Its protein is CASSIGQAPNTEAFF.

This clone was observed at least ten times. V is TRBV9 and J is TRBJ1-6; the match to TRBD1 covers 8 bases. With V trimmed by 7 bases and J by 0 bases, 3 bases remained unmatched. CDR3 length equals 15 residues. Germline CDR1 SGDLS, CDR2 YYNGEE. Here the CDR3 DNA reads TGTGCCAGCCGACAGGGGCACTCCTATAATTCACCCCTCCACTTT. Its translation is CASRQGHSYNSPLHF.

The chain couples TRBV28 to TRBJ2-5; D is perhaps TRBD1 (6 bases). The germline V gene encodes CDR1 MDHEN and CDR2 SYDVKM. CDR3 size: 14 residues. V was cut by 7 bases and J by 7 bases, with 19 bases left in between. The CDR3 bases are TGTGCCAGCAATCCGATGACAGGAGCTGGGACCCAGTACTTC. Its translation is CASNPMTGAGTQYF. Drawing the rest from reference TRBV28 and TRBJ2-5, the complete variable domain is DVKVTQSSRYLVKRTGEKVFLECVQDMDHENMFWYRQDPGLGLRLIYFSYDVKMKEKGDIPEGYSVSREKKERFSLILESASTNQTSMYLCASNPMTGAGTQYFGPGTRLLVL.

The V gene is TRBV7-6, the J gene TRBJ2-7; 8 positions agree with TRBD1. The germline CDR1 and CDR2 sequences are SGHVS and FNYEAQ. The CDR3 has 13 amino acids. The V gene end was trimmed by 6 bases and the J gene end by 5 bases; junction bases not matched to a gene: 6. CDR3 sequence (DNA): TGTGCCAGCAGTCTCCGGACAGGGCACGAGCAGTACTTC. Protein: CASSLRTGHEQYF.

The V gene is TRBV18, the J gene TRBJ2-5; D is undetermined. CDR1 and CDR2 from the germline V gene are KGHSH and LQKENI. Trimming removed 0 bases from V and 5 bases from J, with 10 bases in between. The CDR3 is 14 amino acids. This CDR3 is CASSPPAAPETQYF. The CDR3 nucleotides read TGTGCCAGCTCACCACCGGCTGCCCCTGAGACCCAGTACTTC.